This TCR beta chain comes out of a study of cytomegalovirus exposure and HLA in healthy donors. The ends lost 3 bases at V and 5 bases at J; junction bases unmatched: 7. CDR1 and CDR2 from the germline V gene are MDHEN and SYDVKM. The CDR3 totals 17 residues. 60 Vbeta and 13 Jbeta primers were used in PCR. Sequenced by immunoSEQ multiplex PCR; TCRdb stores in-frame clones only, minus some. The sample records more than 95,000 clones, 55% to 65% being singletons. Notes on the study in general: Presence/absence analyses assumed roughly uniform sequencing depth across donors. Several top significant clusters appeared, in a later analysis, to be linked to common viral pathogens. A highly shared variant cluster was judged a likely technical artifact. For most TCR beta V segments, an earlier analysis put the productive rate at about 87% or about 30% of the time.

As for this clone: The target antigen is unknown.

The receptor was derived from a woman in her 40s in good health and CMV-seropositive. The specimen was PBMCs. The chain joins TRBV28 to TRBJ2-5; 15 bases fit TRBD2. CDR3 coding DNA: TGTGCCAGCAGTTTCGGGACTAGCGGGAGGATGGCGGAGACCCAGTACTTC. Residues: CASSFGTSGRMAETQYF.